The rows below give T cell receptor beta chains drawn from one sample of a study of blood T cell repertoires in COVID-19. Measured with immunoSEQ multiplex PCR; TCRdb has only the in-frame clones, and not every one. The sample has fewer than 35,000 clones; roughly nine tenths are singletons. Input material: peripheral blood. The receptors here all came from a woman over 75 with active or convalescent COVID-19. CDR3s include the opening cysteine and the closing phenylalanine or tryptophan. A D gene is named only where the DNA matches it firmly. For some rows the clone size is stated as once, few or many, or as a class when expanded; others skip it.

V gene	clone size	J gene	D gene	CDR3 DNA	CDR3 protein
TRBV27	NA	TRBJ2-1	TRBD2	TGTGCCAGCAGTTTATCCGAACTAGCGGGGTCATACAATGAGCAGTTCTTC	CASSLSELAGSYNEQFF
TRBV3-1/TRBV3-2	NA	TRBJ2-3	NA	TGTGCCAGCAGCCAAGGGTTTGCGGTGATTATCACAGATACGCAGTATTTT	CASSQGFAVIITDTQYF
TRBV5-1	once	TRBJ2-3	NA	TGCGCCAGCAGCTCCACAGCTGGCACAGATACGCAGTATTTT	CASSSTAGTDTQYF
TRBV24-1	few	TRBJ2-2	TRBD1	TGTGCCACCAGTGACCGGACAGGGAAGGGCACCGGGGAGCTGTTTTTT	CATSDRTGKGTGELFF
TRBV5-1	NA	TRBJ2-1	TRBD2	TGCGCCAGCAGCCTGCTGGGAAGCGGGGGTGATGAGCAGTTCTTC	CASSLLGSGGDEQFF
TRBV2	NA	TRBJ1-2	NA	TGTGCCAGCAGTCCCAATTTGTCCTATGGCTACACCTTC	CASSPNLSYGYTF
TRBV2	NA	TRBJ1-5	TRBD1	TGTGCCAGCACCGATGGACAGGGGGTTCAGCCCCAGCATTTT	CASTDGQGVQPQHF
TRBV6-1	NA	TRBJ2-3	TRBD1	TGTGCCAGCAGTGACAGGGGGCCCGCGGATACGCAGTATTTT	CASSDRGPADTQYF
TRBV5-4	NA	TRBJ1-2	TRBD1	TGTGCCAGCAGCTTTGACAGGGCTAGCTATGGCTACACCTTC	CASSFDRASYGYTF
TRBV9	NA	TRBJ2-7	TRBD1	TGTGCCAGCAGCACGTGGACAGGTCCCCCCTACGAGCAGTACTTC	CASSTWTGPPYEQYF
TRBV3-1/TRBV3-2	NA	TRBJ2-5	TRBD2	TGTGCCAGCAGCCAAGCTAGCGGCCAAGAGACCCAGTACTTC	CASSQASGQETQYF
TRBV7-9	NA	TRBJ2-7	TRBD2	TGTGCCAGCAGCCTACCCCCCGGTTTTAGCGGGGGCTACGAGCAGTACTTC	CASSLPPGFSGGYEQYF
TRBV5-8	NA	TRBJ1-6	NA	TGTGCCAGCAGCTTGTCTTCCCAGGGTAGATCACCCCTCCACTTT	CASSLSSQGRSPLHF
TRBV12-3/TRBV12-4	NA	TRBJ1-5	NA	TGTGCCAGCAGTAGGACAGACTTTCAGCCCCAGCATTTT	CASSRTDFQPQHF
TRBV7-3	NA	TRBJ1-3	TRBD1	TGTGCCAGCAGCGCTAACCGGGACAGCAAGATCAACTACCACTCTGGAAACACCATATATTTT	CASSANRDSKINYHSGNTIYF
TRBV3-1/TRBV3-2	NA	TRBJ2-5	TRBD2	TGTGCCAGCAGCCCCGGGGCTAGCGGGTGGCGAGAGACCCAGTACTTC	CASSPGASGWRETQYF
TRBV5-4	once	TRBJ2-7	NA	TGTGCCAGCAGCCTGGGAGTTAGCTACGAGCAGTACTTC	CASSLGVSYEQYF
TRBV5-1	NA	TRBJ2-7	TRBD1	TGCGCCAGCAGCCTCGGACAGGGGGCCTATTACGAGCAGTACTTC	CASSLGQGAYYEQYF
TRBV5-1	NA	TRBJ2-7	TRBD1	TGCGCCAGCAGCTTGGCCCAAGACAGGGGTACCGAGCAGTACTTC	CASSLAQDRGTEQYF
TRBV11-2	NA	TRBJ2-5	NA	TGTGCCAGCAGCTTAGCGCCCTCTTATCGGGAGACCCAGTACTTC	CASSLAPSYRETQYF
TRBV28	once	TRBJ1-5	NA	TGTGCCGCAACCCGGGACTATAGCAATCAGCCCCAGCATTTT	CAATRDYSNQPQHF
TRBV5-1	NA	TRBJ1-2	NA	TGCGCCAGCAGCTTGGACGGGGTCGGCTATGGCTACACCTTC	CASSLDGVGYGYTF
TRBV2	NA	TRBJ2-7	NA	TGTGCCAGCAGTGATCAGGGGTTCTCCTACGAGCAGTACTTC	CASSDQGFSYEQYF
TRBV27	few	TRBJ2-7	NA	TGTACCAGCAGGGGGGCCTCCCGGCAGTACTTC	CTSRGASRQYF
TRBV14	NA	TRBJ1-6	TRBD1	TGTGCCAGCAGCCTAAGGCCGGGACAGGGGTGGTCACCCCTCCACTTT	CASSLRPGQGWSPLHF
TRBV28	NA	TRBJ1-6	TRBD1	TGTGCCAGCAGTTTCCCGCCAGGGGGCTCCTATAATTCACCCCTCCACTTT	CASSFPPGGSYNSPLHF
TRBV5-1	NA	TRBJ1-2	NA	TGCGCCAGCAGCTTGGACGGTCGAAATGGCTACACCTTC	CASSLDGRNGYTF
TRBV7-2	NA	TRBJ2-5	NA	TGTGCCAGCACCCCGGGCGGGACAGCGACCCAGTACTTC	CASTPGGTATQYF
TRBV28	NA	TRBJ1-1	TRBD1	TGTGCCAGCAGTTCCAACAGGGGACAAATGAACACTGAAGCTTTCTTT	CASSSNRGQMNTEAFF
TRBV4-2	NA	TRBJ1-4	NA	TGTGCCAGCAGCCAGTCACAGGGTTATAATGAAAAACTGTTTTTT	CASSQSQGYNEKLFF
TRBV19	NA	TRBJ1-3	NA	TGTGCCAGTATTCGGTCAGGCTCTGGAAACACCATATATTTT	CASIRSGSGNTIYF
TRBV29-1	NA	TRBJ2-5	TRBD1	TGCAGCGTTGAAACCGGGACAGGCTCCCAAGAGACCCAGTACTTC	CSVETGTGSQETQYF
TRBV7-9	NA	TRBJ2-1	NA	TGTGCCAGCAGCCCCAAGGACCCAGGGAAATGGAACAATGAGCAGTTCTTC	CASSPKDPGKWNNEQFF
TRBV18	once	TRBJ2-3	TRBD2	TGTGCCAGCTCGTCGACTAGCGGGGGCCTTGATACGCAGTATTTT	CASSSTSGGLDTQYF
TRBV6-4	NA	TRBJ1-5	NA	TGTGCCAGCAGGGGAATGCGGGGGGCGAGGCAGCCCCAGCATTTT	CASRGMRGARQPQHF
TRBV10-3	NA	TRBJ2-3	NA	TGTGCCATCAGTGACCAGAGACTTGCCTTCACAGATACGCAGTATTTT	CAISDQRLAFTDTQYF
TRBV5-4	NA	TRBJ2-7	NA	TGTGCCAGCAGCTTCGAGACTAATTCCTACGAGCAGTACTTC	CASSFETNSYEQYF
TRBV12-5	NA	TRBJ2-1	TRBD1	TGTGCTAGTGGCCAGGGACAGGCCACGGGGCAGTTCTTC	CASGQGQATGQFF
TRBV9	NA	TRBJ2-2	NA	TGTGCCAGCAGCGTAGTCAGGGACACCGGGGAGCTGTTTTTT	CASSVVRDTGELFF
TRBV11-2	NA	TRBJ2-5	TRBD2	TGTGCCAGCAGCAAACTAGCGGGGCTGGGGGAGACCCAGTACTTC	CASSKLAGLGETQYF